The 27 T cell receptor beta chains below come from one sample, sequenced in a study of blood T cell repertoires in COVID-19. The method was immunoSEQ multiplex PCR; TCRdb's version includes in-frame clones alone and lacks a portion of them. The sample contains under 200,000 clones, 80% to 90% of which appear only once. The sequencing input was PBMCs or T cells enriched from blood (not recorded which). All receptors derive from a woman aged 18-29 years who had recovered from COVID-19.

The DNA for the CDR3 is TGTGCCAGCAGTTTCAGGGAGGTCACTGAAGCTTTCTTT. This encodes CASSFREVTEAFF. The chain combines TRBV28 with TRBJ1-1; a possible D gene is TRBD1 (5 bases). This CDR3 has 13 amino acids. V was cut by 3 bases and J by 4 bases, with 9 bases left in between. Per the germline V gene, CDR1 is MDHEN and CDR2 is SYDVKM.

The chain employs TRBV12-3 or TRBV12-4 and TRBJ1-1; D is uncertain. With 6 bases removed from V and 1 base from J, the gap between germline ends came to 9 bases. The CDR3 contains 13 residues. The CDR3 spells CASSTFGNTEAFF. The CDR3 DNA follows: TGTGCCAGCAGCACTTTTGGGAACACTGAAGCTTTCTTT.

The CDR3: CASRPPGSPPFF. In DNA, the CDR3 is TGTGCCAGCAGACCCCCGGGGAGTCCTCCGTTCTTC. V is TRBV7-6 and J is TRBJ2-1; D may be TRBD2 (5 bases). Trimming took 6 bases from V and 15 from J, leaving 18 bases between them. CDR3 size: 12 residues. Germline CDR1 and CDR2: SGHVS and FNYEAQ.

V and J are TRBV18 and TRBJ1-1; 7 bases align to TRBD1. The ends lost 5 bases at V and 1 base at J; junction bases unmatched: 13. Germline CDR1 KGHSH, CDR2 LQKENI. There are 17 residues in the CDR3. CDR3 region: CASSTRQGLRPNTEAFF. CDR3 DNA: TGTGCCAGCTCAACCCGACAGGGCTTGCGGCCGAACACTGAAGCTTTCTTT.

CDR3 residues: CASRPNSYEQYF. CDR3 coding DNA: TGTGCCAGCAGGCCTAACAGTTACGAGCAGTACTTC. The chain uses TRBV6-5 and TRBJ2-7; D not resolved. Looked up from germline, CDR1 is MNHEY and CDR2 is SVGAGI. This CDR3 is 12 amino acids long. Trimming shortened V by 6 bases and J by 4 bases, and 10 bases separated the two germline ends.

This clone was picked up a small number of times. The J gene is TRBJ1-3, the V gene TRBV2; no clear D gene. The V and J ends lost 7 bases and 1 base respectively, with 17 bases between them. Germline V gene lookup returns CDR1 SNHLY and CDR2 FYNNEI. The CDR3 loop spans 16 amino acids. The CDR3 sequence: CASMGPHTVSGNTIYF. DNA for the CDR3: TGTGCCAGCATGGGCCCTCACACAGTATCTGGAAACACCATATATTTT.

V usage is TRBV10-3 and J usage is TRBJ2-2; 15 nucleotides align to TRBD2. Unmatched junction bases numbered 1, after V lost 6 bases and J lost 5 bases. Germline V gene lookup returns CDR1 ENHRY and CDR2 SYGVKD. This CDR3 has 15 residues. This chain's CDR3 is CAISGLAGGTGELFF. In nucleotides, the CDR3 is TGTGCCATCAGCGGACTAGCGGGGGGGACCGGGGAGCTGTTTTTT.

This clone was observed a single time. The chain combines TRBV6-1 with TRBJ2-7; 11 bases are shared with TRBD1. The germline CDR1 and CDR2 sequences are MNHNS and SASEGT. The CDR3 covers 14 residues. With 3 bases clipped from V and 5 bases from J, the junction kept 3 bases outside the gene matches. The DNA of the CDR3 is TGTGCCAGCAGTGACCGGACAGGGGGCGACGAGCAGTACTTC. This gives the protein CASSDRTGGDEQYF.

The V call is TRBV2, the J call TRBJ2-5; weak D call: TRBD2 (5 bases). CDR1 is SNHLY, CDR2 FYNNEI, per germline. Between the trimmed V and J ends, which lost 6 bases and 5 bases, there was a span of 10 bases. This CDR3 has 12 amino acids. CDR3 loop: CASREEVETQYF. CDR3 in DNA: TGTGCCAGCAGGGAGGAGGTCGAGACCCAGTACTTC.

The J gene is TRBJ2-1, the V gene TRBV5-5, with D hard to call. The CDR3 has 14 residues. The ends were cut back, 3 bases at V and 0 bases at J, with 7 bases in the middle. The germline V gene has CDR1 SGHKS and CDR2 YYEKEE (reference sequence). CDR3 in DNA: TGTGCCAGCAGCTCGTCGAGCTCCTACAATGAGCAGTTCTTC. Protein: CASSSSSSYNEQFF.

The chain couples TRBV3-1 (or the pseudogene TRBV3-2) to TRBJ2-7, with 8 bases fitting TRBD1. CDR3 length: 15 residues. Germline trimming cut 1 base from V and 7 bases from J; bases unmatched to any gene: 9. Per the germline V gene, CDR1 is LGHDT and CDR2 is YNNKEL (reference sequence). Written as DNA, the CDR3 is TGTGCCAGCAGCCAAGGAAGACAGGGGACGGGGGAGCAGTACTTC. It translates to CASSQGRQGTGEQYF.

This clone came up once. The chain links TRBV18 to TRBJ1-4; D is uncertain. The CDR3 runs to 13 residues. From germline, CDR1 is KGHSH and CDR2 LQKENI. The ends were cut back, 0 bases at V and 7 bases at J, with 6 bases in the middle. The CDR3 coding sequence is TGTGCCAGCTCACCACCGAGGGCTGAAAAACTGTTTTTT. Translated: CASSPPRAEKLFF.

This chain connects TRBV18 to TRBJ1-4; no firm D call. CDR3 length: 13 amino acids. Germline V gene sequence: CDR1 KGHSH, CDR2 LQKENI. The V end was cut by 6 bases, the J end by 7 bases, with 12 bases between. For the CDR3, the DNA is TGTGCCAGCTCCTCCGAGGAGGGTGAAAAACTGTTTTTT. Translation: CASSSEEGEKLFF.

This clone has a single count. The rearrangement links TRBV5-1 to TRBJ2-1; the match to TRBD2 covers 16 bases. Per germline, CDR1 SGHRS and CDR2 YFSETQ. Germline trimming cut 3 bases from V and 14 bases from J; bases unmatched to any gene: 14. This CDR3 has 17 amino acids. The CDR3 spells CASSYLGTSGGAMEEFF. CDR3 nucleotides: TGCGCCAGCAGCTACCTAGGGACTAGCGGGGGGGCCATGGAAGAGTTCTTC.

This chain links TRBV5-6 with TRBJ1-2; 8 bases agree with TRBD1. After removal of 4 bases from V and 7 bases from J, the junction contained 12 bases not matched to a gene. CDR1 and CDR2 from the germline V gene are SGHDT and YYEEEE. The CDR3 length is 15 residues. CDR3 in DNA: TGTGCCAGCAGCCCCCGAGGGCAGGGGGCAGGTGGCTACACCTTC. Protein product: CASSPRGQGAGGYTF.

By share, this clone ranks as medium-sized (0.01 to 0.1%). The chain combines TRBV5-1 with TRBJ1-3, with TRBD1 identical over 9 bases. The CDR3 is 16 amino acids. The V gene's germline CDR1 is SGHRS and CDR2 YFSETQ. V was pared by 4 bases and J by 0 bases, with 5 bases of the junction left unmatched. CDR3 sequence reads: CASSDRGSSSGNTIYF. CDR3 DNA sequence: TGCGCCAGCAGCGACAGGGGGTCGAGCTCTGGAAACACCATATATTTT.

V is TRBV18 and J is TRBJ2-2, with D maybe TRBD1 (6 bases). Germline CDR1 is KGHSH and CDR2 is LQKENI. The CDR3 contains 15 residues. V was pared by 2 bases and J by 0 bases, with 7 bases between. The CDR3 protein is CASSPRTANTGELFF. CDR3 bases: TGTGCCAGCTCACCAAGGACAGCGAACACCGGGGAGCTGTTTTTT.

The V gene is TRBV23-1, the J gene TRBJ2-2, with TRBD1 identical over 9 bases. TRBV23-1 is an ORF; its function is uncertain. The CDR3 loop spans 18 amino acids. J was trimmed by 4 bases and V by 2 bases; bases with no gene match: 11. This CDR3 is CASSQEVGQGKTTGELFF. The CDR3 nucleotides are TGCGCCAGCAGTCAAGAGGTGGGACAGGGAAAGACCACCGGGGAGCTGTTTTTT.

This chain uses TRBV6-5 with TRBJ1-2; D unclear. The CDR3 has 15 residues. V shed 0 bases and J shed 0 bases, with 8 bases lying between them. Germline CDR1 is MNHEY and CDR2 is SVGAGI. The CDR3 coding sequence is TGTGCCAGCAGTTACTCGAGTCCGACTAACTATGGCTACACCTTC. It specifies CASSYSSPTNYGYTF.

The V gene is TRBV3-1 (or the pseudogene TRBV3-2), the J gene TRBJ2-4; 9 bases align to TRBD2. The ends lost 1 base at V and 0 bases at J; junction bases unmatched: 10. The CDR3 has 19 residues. CDR1 and CDR2 from the germline V gene are LGHDT and YNNKEL (reference sequence). CDR3: CASSQAASGAKLAKNIQYF. The CDR3 DNA reads TGTGCCAGCAGCCAAGCGGCTAGCGGGGCGAAACTAGCCAAAAACATTCAGTACTTC.

The sample holds a few counts of this clone. The genes are TRBV4-2 and TRBJ2-3; 15 positions match TRBD2. V was pared by 0 bases and J by 4 bases, with 2 bases of the junction left unmatched. The germline CDR1 and CDR2 sequences are LGHNA and YNFKEQ. This CDR3 spans 17 amino acids. This CDR3 reads CASSQDGLAGGPDTQYF. CDR3 DNA: TGTGCCAGCAGCCAAGATGGACTAGCGGGGGGGCCAGATACGCAGTATTTT.

This chain connects TRBV27 to TRBJ1-4, with 10 bases identical to TRBD1. Germline V gives CDR1 MNHEY, CDR2 SMNVEV (reference sequence). This CDR3 is built from 15 residues. Losses at the gene ends were 8 bases for V and 6 bases for J; bases not matched to a gene: 9. In nucleotides, the CDR3 is TGTGCCAGCCGGCCGGGACAGGGGCGTTATGAAAAACTGTTTTTT. Protein product: CASRPGQGRYEKLFF.

The chain is built from TRBV5-1 and TRBJ2-2; tentatively, D is TRBD1 (5 bases). The CDR3 consists of 14 residues. Germline V gives CDR1 SGHRS, CDR2 YFSETQ. Trimming removed 7 bases from V and 6 bases from J, with 16 bases in between. The CDR3 DNA is TGCGCCAGCCAGGACAAAGTGCTCGCCGGGGAGCTGTTTTTT. Its translation is CASQDKVLAGELFF. Variable domain in full (rest from reference TRBV5-1 and TRBJ2-2): KAGVTQTPRYLIKTRGQQVTLSCSPISGHRSVSWYQQTPGQGLQFLFEYFSETQRNKGNFPGRFSGRQFSNSRSEMNVSTLELGDSALYLCASQDKVLAGELFFGEGSRLTVL.

V usage is TRBV3-1 (or the pseudogene TRBV3-2) and J usage is TRBJ1-1; the D is unclear. The CDR3 runs 14 residues. V was pared by 1 base and J by 11 bases, with 17 bases between. Per germline, CDR1 LGHDT and CDR2 YNNKEL (reference sequence). CDR3 region: CASSQGTRRRSAFF. The CDR3 DNA reads TGTGCCAGCAGCCAAGGTACCAGGAGGAGATCGGCTTTCTTT.

The rearrangement links TRBV28 to TRBJ2-2, with D possibly TRBD1 on 6 matching bases. The length of the CDR3 is 14 residues. Trimming took off 6 bases at V and 3 bases at J, with 11 bases between the two ends. Germline loops: CDR1 MDHEN, CDR2 SYDVKM. CDR3 residues: CASSMDRYTGELFF. The CDR3 DNA reads as TGTGCCAGCAGCATGGACAGATACACCGGGGAGCTGTTTTTT.

The chain carries TRBV19 and TRBJ1-1, with D unclear. Germline loops: CDR1 LNHDA, CDR2 SQIVND (reference sequence). CDR3 length: 11 residues. V was pared by 6 bases and J by 4 bases, with 6 bases between. The CDR3: CASRQSTEAFF. The CDR3 DNA reads as TGTGCCAGTAGACAATCCACTGAAGCTTTCTTT.

This clone was recorded only once. The chain couples TRBV19 to TRBJ1-1, with no clear D. This CDR3 has 15 amino acids. The V end lost 4 bases, the J end lost 0 bases, and 12 bases lay between the germline ends. Per the germline V gene, CDR1 is LNHDA and CDR2 is SQIVND (reference sequence). The CDR3 region is CASSTGEALNTEAFF. The CDR3, as DNA: TGTGCCAGTAGTACCGGTGAAGCGCTGAACACTGAAGCTTTCTTT.